This T cell receptor beta chain was identified in a study of technical replicates of blood from a handful of donors. The V gene lost 0 bases and the J gene lost 8 bases, with 16 bases spanning the gap. The CDR3 length is 15 residues. In germline, CDR1 is MNHEY, CDR2 SMNVEV (reference sequence). Sequencing was performed with immunoSEQ multiplex PCR; in TCRdb, only in-frame clones are kept and a portion is missing. This sample has approximately 80,000 clones, with roughly 91% found just once. The sequenced material came from T cells isolated from PBMCs. This clonotype was obtained from a human donor in good health. J is TRBJ1-1 and V is TRBV27; TRBD1 might be the D (5 bases). Here the CDR3 reads CASSLSVLLTAEAFF. CDR3 in DNA: TGTGCCAGCAGTTTATCAGTCCTGTTGACAGCCGAAGCTTTCTTT.